The following is a T cell receptor (beta chain) sequence with its context. These data come from a study of blood T cell repertoires in COVID-19. Generated by immunoSEQ multiplex PCR, the TCRdb table keeps only in-frame clones and is missing some. The sample shows about 200,000 clones, around 81% of them seen only once. Germline V gene lookup returns CDR1 LNHDA and CDR2 SQIVND (reference sequence). This CDR3 has 12 residues. V was cut by 3 bases and J by 10 bases, with 10 bases left in between. This chain links TRBV19 with TRBJ2-1; tentatively, D is TRBD2 (5 bases). The receptor's source is a human donor in a cohort sampled during active COVID-19. The sequenced material came from peripheral blood. The CDR3 bases are TGTGCCAGTAGTATCGGGAATTGGGAGCAGTTCTTC. It yields the protein CASSIGNWEQFF.